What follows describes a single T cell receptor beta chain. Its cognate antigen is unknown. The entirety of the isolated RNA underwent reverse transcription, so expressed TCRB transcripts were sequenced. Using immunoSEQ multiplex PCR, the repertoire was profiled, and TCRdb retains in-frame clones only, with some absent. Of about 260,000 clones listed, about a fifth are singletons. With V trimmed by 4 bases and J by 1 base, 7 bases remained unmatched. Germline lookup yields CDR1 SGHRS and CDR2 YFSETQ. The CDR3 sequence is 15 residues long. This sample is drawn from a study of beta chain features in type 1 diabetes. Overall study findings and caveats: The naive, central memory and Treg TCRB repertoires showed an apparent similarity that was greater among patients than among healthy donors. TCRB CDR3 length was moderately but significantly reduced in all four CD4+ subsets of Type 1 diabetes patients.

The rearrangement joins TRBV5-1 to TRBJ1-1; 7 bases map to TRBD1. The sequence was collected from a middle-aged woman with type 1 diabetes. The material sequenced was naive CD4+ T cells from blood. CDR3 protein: CASSLRQGGNTEAFF. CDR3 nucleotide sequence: TGCGCCAGCAGCCTTCGACAGGGCGGGAACACTGAAGCTTTCTTT.